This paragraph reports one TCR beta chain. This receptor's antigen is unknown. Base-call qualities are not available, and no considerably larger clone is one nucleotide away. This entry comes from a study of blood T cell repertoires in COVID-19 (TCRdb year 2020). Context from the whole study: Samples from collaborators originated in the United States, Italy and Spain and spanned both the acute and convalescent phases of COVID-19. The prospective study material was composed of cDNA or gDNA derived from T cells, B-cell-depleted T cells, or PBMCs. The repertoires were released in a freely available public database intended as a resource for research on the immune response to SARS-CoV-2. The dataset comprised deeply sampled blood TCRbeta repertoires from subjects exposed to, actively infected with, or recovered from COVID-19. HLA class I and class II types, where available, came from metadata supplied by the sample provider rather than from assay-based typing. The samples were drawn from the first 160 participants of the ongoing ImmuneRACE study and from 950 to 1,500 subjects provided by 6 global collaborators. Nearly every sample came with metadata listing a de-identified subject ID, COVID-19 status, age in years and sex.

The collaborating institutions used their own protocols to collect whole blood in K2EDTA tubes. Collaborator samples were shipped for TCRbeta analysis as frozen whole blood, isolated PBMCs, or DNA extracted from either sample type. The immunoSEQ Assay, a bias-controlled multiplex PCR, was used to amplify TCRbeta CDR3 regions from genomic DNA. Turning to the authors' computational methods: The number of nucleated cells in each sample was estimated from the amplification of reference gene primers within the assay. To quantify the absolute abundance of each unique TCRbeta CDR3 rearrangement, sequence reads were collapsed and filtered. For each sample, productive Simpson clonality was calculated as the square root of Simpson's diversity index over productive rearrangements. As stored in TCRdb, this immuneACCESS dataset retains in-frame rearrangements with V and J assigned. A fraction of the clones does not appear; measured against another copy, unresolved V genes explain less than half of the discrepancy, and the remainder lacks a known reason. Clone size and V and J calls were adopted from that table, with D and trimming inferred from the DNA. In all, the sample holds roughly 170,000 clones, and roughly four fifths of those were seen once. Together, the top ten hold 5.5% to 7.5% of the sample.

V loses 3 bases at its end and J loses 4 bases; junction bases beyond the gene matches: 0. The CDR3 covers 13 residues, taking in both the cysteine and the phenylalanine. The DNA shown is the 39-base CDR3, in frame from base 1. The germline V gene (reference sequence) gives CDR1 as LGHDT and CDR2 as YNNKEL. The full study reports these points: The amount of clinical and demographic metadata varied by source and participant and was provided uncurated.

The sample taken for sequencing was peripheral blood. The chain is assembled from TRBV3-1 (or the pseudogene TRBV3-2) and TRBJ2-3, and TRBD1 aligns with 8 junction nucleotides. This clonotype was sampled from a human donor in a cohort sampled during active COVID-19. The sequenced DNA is TGTGCCAGCAGCCACAGGGGGCCAGATACGCAGTATTTT. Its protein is CASSHRGPDTQYF.